The next 25 T cell receptor beta chains were all read from a single sample in a study of blood T cell repertoires in COVID-19. Generated by immunoSEQ multiplex PCR, the TCRdb table keeps only in-frame clones and is missing some. Altogether about 75,000 clones are present, about 88% being singletons, with the ten largest covering 6.3%. Material for sequencing was peripheral blood. All receptors come from a man aged 80 or over with COVID-19, enrolled during active disease.

This chain links TRBV9 with TRBJ1-6, with 8 bases fitting TRBD1. CDR3 length: 15 residues. Germline loops: CDR1 SGDLS, CDR2 YYNGEE. J was trimmed by 7 bases and V by 2 bases; bases with no gene match: 5. This chain's CDR3 is CASSVTGVGNSPLHF. The CDR3 nucleotides read TGTGCCAGCAGCGTGACAGGGGTGGGCAATTCACCCCTCCACTTT. Full variable domain (remainder filled in from reference TRBV9 and TRBJ1-6): DSGVTQTPKHLITATGQRVTLRCSPRSGDLSVYWYQQSLDQGLQFLIQYYNGEERAKGNILERFSAQQFPDLHSELNLSSLELGDSALYFCASSVTGVGNSPLHFGNGTRLTVT.

J is TRBJ1-4 and V is TRBV3-1 (or the pseudogene TRBV3-2); 9 bases map to TRBD1. Germline CDR1 LGHDT, CDR2 YNNKEL (reference sequence). The length of the CDR3 is 14 residues. V dropped 3 bases and J dropped 6; count of bases not matched to a gene: 2. The CDR3 region is CASSHGQGYEKLFF. CDR3 bases: TGTGCCAGCAGCCACGGACAGGGGTATGAAAAACTGTTTTTT.

The CDR3 loop is CSVGAEETQYF. The CDR3 nucleotides are TGCAGTGTTGGAGCAGAAGAGACCCAGTACTTC. The chain uses TRBV20-1 and TRBJ2-5; D gene ambiguous. CDR1 is DFQATT, CDR2 SNEGSKA, per germline (reference sequence). Trimming took 7 bases from V and 3 from J, leaving 9 bases between them. The CDR3 is 11 residues long.

The chain combines TRBV11-3 with TRBJ2-1, with D possibly being TRBD2 (6 bases). The CDR3 loop spans 15 amino acids. Trimming stripped 2 bases from V and 2 bases from J, with 10 bases between. Germline assignment: CDR1 SGHNT and CDR2 YENEEA. This chain's CDR3 is CASSLTGVAYNEQFF. CDR3 in DNA: TGTGCCAGCAGCTTAACGGGAGTCGCCTACAATGAGCAGTTCTTC.

This CDR3 reads CASSAGTVAQPQHF. CDR3 nucleotides: TGTGCCAGCAGCGCCGGGACAGTCGCGCAGCCCCAGCATTTT. The rearrangement joins TRBV6-2 or TRBV6-3 to TRBJ1-5, with TRBD1 matching 7 bases. The CDR3 loop spans 14 amino acids. The V segment lost 6 bases and the J segment 7 bases; nucleotides outside the gene matches: 9. Per the germline V gene, CDR1 is MNHEY and CDR2 is SVGEGT.

V usage is TRBV4-1 and J usage is TRBJ2-7; tentatively, D is TRBD2 (5 bases). Germline loops: CDR1 MGHRA, CDR2 YSYEKL. The CDR3 runs 17 residues. V shed 2 bases and J shed 0 bases, with 17 bases lying between them. The CDR3 DNA is TGCGCCAGCAGCCAATCCCCCCAGCCTGGGAGCTCCTACGAGCAGTACTTC. It encodes CASSQSPQPGSSYEQYF.

The chain is built from TRBV27 and TRBJ1-5; 7 nucleotides line up with TRBD1. CDR1 MNHEY and CDR2 SMNVEV come from the germline V gene (reference sequence). This CDR3 region has 15 residues. Trimming removed 8 bases from V and 0 bases from J; junction bases left unmatched: 7. In DNA form, the CDR3 reads TGTGCCAGCTGGCCCGCAGGGGGTAGCAATCAGCCCCAGCATTTT. Encoded protein: CASWPAGGSNQPQHF.

This sequence joins TRBV2 and TRBJ1-1, with D hard to call. V was clipped by 8 bases and J by 0 bases, with 10 bases between them. The length of the CDR3 is 13 residues. Germline CDR1 and CDR2: SNHLY and FYNNEI. CDR3 nucleotides: TGTGCCAGCTGGGCATATATGAACACTGAAGCTTTCTTT. Its translation is CASWAYMNTEAFF.

A single count supports this clone. The genes are TRBV9 and TRBJ2-3, with D uncertain. There are 13 residues in the CDR3. Trimming removed 3 bases from V and 1 base from J, with 6 bases in between. CDR1 SGDLS and CDR2 YYNGEE come from the germline V gene. CDR3 DNA sequence: TGTGCCAGCAGCGCCCTTCGCACAGATACGCAGTATTTT. The encoded protein is CASSALRTDTQYF.

The CDR3 spells CASIEGTGGGYEQYF. CDR3 DNA sequence: TGTGCCAGCATCGAAGGGACAGGGGGCGGCTACGAGCAGTACTTC. The chain carries TRBV28 and TRBJ2-7; TRBD1 matches at 12 bases. CDR3 length: 15 residues. The V gene's germline CDR1 is MDHEN and CDR2 SYDVKM. V shed 7 bases, J shed 3 bases, and the junction held 7 bases outside the gene matches. Together with reference TRBV28 and TRBJ2-7, the CDR3 gives the full variable domain: DVKVTQSSRYLVKRTGEKVFLECVQDMDHENMFWYRQDPGLGLRLIYFSYDVKMKEKGDIPEGYSVSREKKERFSLILESASTNQTSMYLCASIEGTGGGYEQYFGPGTRLTVT.

The chain couples TRBV19 to TRBJ2-2; perhaps TRBD2 as D (5 bases). Germline V gene sequence: CDR1 LNHDA, CDR2 SQIVND (reference sequence). This CDR3 contains 16 residues. V was shortened by 5 bases and J by 1 base, with 14 bases between the two germline ends. This CDR3 reads CASSLTRTGNTGELFF. The DNA of the CDR3 is TGTGCCAGTAGTCTTACCCGGACTGGGAACACCGGGGAGCTGTTTTTT. Looking up the rest from reference TRBV19 and TRBJ2-2 gives the full variable domain: DGGITQSPKYLFRKEGQNVTLSCEQNLNHDAMYWYRQDPGQGLRLIYYSQIVNDFQKGDIAEGYSVSREKKESFPLTVTSAQKNPTAFYLCASSLTRTGNTGELFFGEGSRLTVL.

Note on this clone: One end of the junction does not line up with germline, which may come from a read error. The V call is TRBV18, the J call TRBJ1-4; a possible D gene is TRBD1 (5 bases). From germline, CDR1 is KGHSH and CDR2 LQKENI. This CDR3 has 12 amino acids. The CDR3 DNA reads as TGTGCCAGCTCGCCACGTCAAGGGGAACTGTTTTTT. Translating it yields CASSPRQGELFF.

J is TRBJ2-5 and V is TRBV24-1; D possibly corresponds to TRBD2 (5 bases). The CDR3 runs 12 residues. Trimming took off 3 bases at V and 9 bases at J, with 10 bases between the two ends. The germline V gene has CDR1 KGHDR and CDR2 SFDVKD. The CDR3 bases are TGTGCCACCAGTGATCTAGTCGGGGCCCAGTACTTC. As protein: CATSDLVGAQYF.

The rearrangement links TRBV9 to TRBJ1-2; TRBD1 aligns across 9 bases. J lost 3 bases, V lost 4 bases, and 4 bases had no gene match. The CDR3 totals 14 residues. Germline V gene sequence: CDR1 SGDLS, CDR2 YYNGEE. CDR3 region: CASSSGDRDYGYTF. In DNA, the CDR3 is TGTGCCAGCAGCTCCGGGGACAGGGACTATGGCTACACCTTC.

The V and J genes are TRBV6-5 and TRBJ1-4; possibly TRBD1 for D (5 bases). Trimming took off 2 bases at V and 6 bases at J, with 13 bases between the two ends. The CDR3 has 15 amino acids. Germline CDR1 and CDR2: MNHEY and SVGAGI. CDR3: CASSYGGEGDEKLFF. The CDR3 DNA is TGTGCCAGCAGTTACGGCGGGGAAGGGGATGAAAAACTGTTTTTT.

This chain links TRBV7-3 with TRBJ1-1; possibly TRBD1 for D (6 bases). The CDR3 consists of 15 residues. Germline V gene sequence: CDR1 SGHTA, CDR2 FQGTGA. Trimming shortened V by 5 bases and J by 1 base, and 14 bases separated the two germline ends. In DNA, the CDR3 is TGTGCCAGCAGCCTCACGGGGACACAGAACACTGAAGCTTTCTTT. This sequence encodes CASSLTGTQNTEAFF.

This chain connects TRBV6-5 to TRBJ1-2; no reliable D call. Trimming took off 6 bases at V and 7 bases at J, with 15 bases between the two ends. The germline gives CDR1 MNHEY, CDR2 SVGAGI. This CDR3 is 13 amino acids long. CDR3 DNA: TGTGCCAGCAGCGTTGGCCAGGTGCTTGGCTACACCTTC. This translates into CASSVGQVLGYTF.

The chain combines TRBV5-1 with TRBJ2-7; the match to TRBD1 covers 7 bases. V dropped 4 bases and J dropped 2; count of bases not matched to a gene: 6. The CDR3 contains 14 residues. Germline CDR1 SGHRS, CDR2 YFSETQ. The CDR3 DNA sequence: TGCGCCAGCAGCCTTGCACAGGGGACCTACGAGCAGTACTTC. Protein: CASSLAQGTYEQYF.

The CDR3 DNA reads TGTGCCAGCAGTTACGGCCCGGGATATAATTCACCCCTCCACTTT. The encoded protein is CASSYGPGYNSPLHF. This rearrangement joins TRBV6-5 to TRBJ1-6; D not certain. The germline V and J ends were trimmed by 2 bases and 4 bases, with 9 bases remaining between them. The CDR3 runs 15 residues. Germline CDR1 MNHEY, CDR2 SVGAGI.

V usage is TRBV7-6 and J usage is TRBJ1-5; D uncertain. Trimming took off 5 bases at V and 2 bases at J, with 10 bases between the two ends. Germline values: CDR1 SGHVS, CDR2 FNYEAQ. This CDR3 is built from 14 residues. The CDR3 region is CASSPGPGNQPQHF. In DNA, the CDR3 is TGTGCCAGCAGCCCTGGGCCGGGCAATCAGCCCCAGCATTTT.

The count of this clone is one. This chain joins TRBV7-2 and TRBJ1-2, with D possibly matching TRBD1 (6 bases). The ends were cut back, 4 bases at V and 3 bases at J, with 12 bases in the middle. In germline, CDR1 is SGHTA, CDR2 FQGNSA. The CDR3 runs 14 residues. The CDR3 is CASSSSTGYYGYTF. The DNA for the CDR3 is TGTGCCAGCAGCTCCTCGACAGGCTACTATGGCTACACCTTC. The whole variable domain, remainder taken from reference TRBV7-2 and TRBJ1-2, is GAGVSQSPSNKVTEKGKDVELRCDPISGHTALYWYRQSLGQGLEFLIYFQGNSAPDKSGLPSDRFSAERTGGSVSTLTIQRTQQEDSAVYLCASSSSTGYYGYTFGSGTRLTVV.

J is TRBJ2-6 and V is TRBV6-2 or TRBV6-3; 7 nucleotides match TRBD1. The CDR3 is made up of 17 amino acids. J lost 0 bases, V lost 2 bases, and 4 bases had no gene match. Looked up from germline, CDR1 is MNHEY and CDR2 is SVGEGT. CDR3 DNA sequence: TGTGCCAGCAGTTACGGACAGGTCCTCTCTGGGGCCAACGTCCTGACTTTC. Translation: CASSYGQVLSGANVLTF.

This chain links TRBV27 with TRBJ2-2, with TRBD1 matching over 12 bases. The CDR3 totals 15 residues. Germline values: CDR1 MNHEY, CDR2 SMNVEV (reference sequence). Germline trimming cut 7 bases from V and 7 bases from J; bases unmatched to any gene: 7. The DNA of the CDR3 is TGTGCCAGCATGCGGGACAGGGGGCTTGGCGGGGAGCTGTTTTTT. It yields the protein CASMRDRGLGGELFF.

This chain joins TRBV18 and TRBJ2-7; 10 positions agree with TRBD1. This CDR3 region has 13 residues. The trim removed 3 bases at V and 6 bases at J, leaving 2 bases unmatched. CDR1 is KGHSH and CDR2 is LQKENI in the germline V gene. CDR3: CASSPTGGREQYF. CDR3 sequence (DNA): TGTGCCAGCTCACCGACAGGGGGCCGCGAGCAGTACTTC.

The chain links TRBV6-5 to TRBJ1-1; TRBD1 agrees at 7 bases. CDR3 length equals 16 residues. V lost 2 bases, J lost 0 bases, and 6 bases stayed unmatched. Germline V lookup: CDR1 MNHEY, CDR2 SVGAGI. Here the CDR3 reads CASSYAGQHLNTEAFF. DNA for the CDR3: TGTGCCAGCAGTTACGCGGGACAGCATTTGAACACTGAAGCTTTCTTT.